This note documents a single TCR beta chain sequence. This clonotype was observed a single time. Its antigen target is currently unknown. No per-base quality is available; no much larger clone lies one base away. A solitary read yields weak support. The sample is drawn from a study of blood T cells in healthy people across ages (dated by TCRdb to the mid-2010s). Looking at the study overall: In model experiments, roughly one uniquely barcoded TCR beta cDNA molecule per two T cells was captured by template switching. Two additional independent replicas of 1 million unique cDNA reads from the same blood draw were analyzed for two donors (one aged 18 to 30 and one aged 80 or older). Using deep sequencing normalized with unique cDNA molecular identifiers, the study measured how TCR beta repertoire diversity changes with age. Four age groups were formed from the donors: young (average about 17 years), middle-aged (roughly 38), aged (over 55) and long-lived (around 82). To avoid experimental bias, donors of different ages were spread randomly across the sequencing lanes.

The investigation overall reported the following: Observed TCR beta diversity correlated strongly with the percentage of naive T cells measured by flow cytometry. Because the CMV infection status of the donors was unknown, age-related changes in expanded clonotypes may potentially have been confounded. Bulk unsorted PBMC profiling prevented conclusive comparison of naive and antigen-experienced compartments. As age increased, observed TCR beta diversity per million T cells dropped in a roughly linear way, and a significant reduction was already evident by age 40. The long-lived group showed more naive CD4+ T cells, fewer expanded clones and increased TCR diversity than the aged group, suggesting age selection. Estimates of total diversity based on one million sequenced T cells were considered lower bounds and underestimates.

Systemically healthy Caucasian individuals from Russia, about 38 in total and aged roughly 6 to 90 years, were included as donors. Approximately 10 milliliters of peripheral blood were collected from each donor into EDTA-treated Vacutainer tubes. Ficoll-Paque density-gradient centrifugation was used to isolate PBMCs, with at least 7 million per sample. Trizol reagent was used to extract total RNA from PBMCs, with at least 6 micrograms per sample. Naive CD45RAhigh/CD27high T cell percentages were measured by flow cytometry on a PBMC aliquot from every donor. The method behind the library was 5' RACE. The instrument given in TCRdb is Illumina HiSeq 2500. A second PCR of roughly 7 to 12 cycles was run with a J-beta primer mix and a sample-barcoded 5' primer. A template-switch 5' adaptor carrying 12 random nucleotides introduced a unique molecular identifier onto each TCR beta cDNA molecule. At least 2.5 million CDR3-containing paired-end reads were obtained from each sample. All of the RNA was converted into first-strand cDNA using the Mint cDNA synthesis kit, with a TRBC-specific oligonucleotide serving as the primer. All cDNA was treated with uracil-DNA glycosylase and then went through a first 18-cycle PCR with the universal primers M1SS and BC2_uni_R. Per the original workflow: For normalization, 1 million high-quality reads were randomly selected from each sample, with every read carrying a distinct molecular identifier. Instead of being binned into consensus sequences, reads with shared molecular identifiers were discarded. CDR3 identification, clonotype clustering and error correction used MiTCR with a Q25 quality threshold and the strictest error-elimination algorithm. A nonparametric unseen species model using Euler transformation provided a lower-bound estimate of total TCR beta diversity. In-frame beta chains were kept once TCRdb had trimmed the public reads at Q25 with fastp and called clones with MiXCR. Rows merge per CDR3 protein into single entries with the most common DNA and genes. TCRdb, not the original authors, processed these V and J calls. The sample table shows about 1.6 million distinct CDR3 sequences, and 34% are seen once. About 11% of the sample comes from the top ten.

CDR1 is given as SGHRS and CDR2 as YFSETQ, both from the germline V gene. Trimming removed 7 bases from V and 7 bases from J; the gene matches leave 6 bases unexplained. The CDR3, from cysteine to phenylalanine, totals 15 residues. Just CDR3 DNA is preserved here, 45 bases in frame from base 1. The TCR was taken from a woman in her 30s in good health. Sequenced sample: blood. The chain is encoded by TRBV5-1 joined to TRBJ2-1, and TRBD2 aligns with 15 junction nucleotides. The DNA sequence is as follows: TGCGCCAGCTGGGGACTAGCGGGAGGCCTGAATGAGCAGTTCTTC. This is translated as CASWGLAGGLNEQFF.